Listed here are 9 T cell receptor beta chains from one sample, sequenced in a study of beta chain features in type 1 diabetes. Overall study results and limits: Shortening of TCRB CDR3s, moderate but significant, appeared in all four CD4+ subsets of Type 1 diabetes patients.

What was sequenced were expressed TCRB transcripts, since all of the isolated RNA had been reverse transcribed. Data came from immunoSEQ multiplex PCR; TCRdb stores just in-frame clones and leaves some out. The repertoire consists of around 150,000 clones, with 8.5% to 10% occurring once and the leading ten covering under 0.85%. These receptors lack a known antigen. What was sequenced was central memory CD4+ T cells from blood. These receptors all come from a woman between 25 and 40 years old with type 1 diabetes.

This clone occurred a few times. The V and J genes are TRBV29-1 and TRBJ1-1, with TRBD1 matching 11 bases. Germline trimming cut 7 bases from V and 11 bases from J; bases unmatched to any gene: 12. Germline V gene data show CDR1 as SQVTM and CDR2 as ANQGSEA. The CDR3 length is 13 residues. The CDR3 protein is CSGDRGSVSSAFF. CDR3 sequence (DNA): TGCAGCGGGGACAGGGGGTCGGTATCGTCGGCTTTCTTT.

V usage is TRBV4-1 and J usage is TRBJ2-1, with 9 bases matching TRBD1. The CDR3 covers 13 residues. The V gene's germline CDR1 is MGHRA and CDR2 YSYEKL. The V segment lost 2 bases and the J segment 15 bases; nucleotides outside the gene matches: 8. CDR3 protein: CASSQPAGTGRFF. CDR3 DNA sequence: TGCGCCAGCAGCCAACCCGCCGGGACAGGGAGGTTCTTC.

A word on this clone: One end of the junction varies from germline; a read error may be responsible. This chain's CDR3 is CSVQDRGHEKLFF. The DNA of the CDR3 is TGCAGCGTTCAAGACAGGGGGCATGAAAAACTGTTTTTT. V gene TRBV29-1 combines with J gene TRBJ1-4; 10 bases line up with TRBD1. Germline CDR1 and CDR2: SQVTM and ANQGSEA. The CDR3 is made up of 13 amino acids. Based on the CDR3 plus reference TRBV29-1 and TRBJ1-4, the full variable domain is SAVISQKPSRDICQRGTSLTIQCQVDSQVTMMFWYRQQPGQSLTLIATANQGSEATYESGFVIDKFPISRPNLTFSTLTVSNMSPEDSSIYLCSVQDRGHEKLFFGSGTQLSVL.

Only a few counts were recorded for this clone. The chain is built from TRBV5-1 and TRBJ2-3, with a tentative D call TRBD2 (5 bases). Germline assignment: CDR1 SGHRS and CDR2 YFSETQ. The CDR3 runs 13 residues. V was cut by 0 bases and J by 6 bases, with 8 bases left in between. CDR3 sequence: CASSLAGLDTQYF. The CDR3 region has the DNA TGCGCCAGCAGCTTGGCCGGACTCGATACGCAGTATTTT.

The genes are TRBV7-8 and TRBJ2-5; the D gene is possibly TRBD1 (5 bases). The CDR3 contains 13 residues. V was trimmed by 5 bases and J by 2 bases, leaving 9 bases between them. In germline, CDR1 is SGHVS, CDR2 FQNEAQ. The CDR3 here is CASSVTVQETQYF. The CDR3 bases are TGTGCCAGCAGCGTGACAGTACAAGAGACCCAGTACTTC.

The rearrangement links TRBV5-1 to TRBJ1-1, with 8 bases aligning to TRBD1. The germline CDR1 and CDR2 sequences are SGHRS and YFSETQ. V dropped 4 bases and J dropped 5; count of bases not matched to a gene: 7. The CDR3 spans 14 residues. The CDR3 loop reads CASSGGTGTTEAFF. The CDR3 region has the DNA TGCGCCAGCAGCGGGGGGACAGGAACAACTGAAGCTTTCTTT. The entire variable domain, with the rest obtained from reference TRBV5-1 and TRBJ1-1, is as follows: KAGVTQTPRYLIKTRGQQVTLSCSPISGHRSVSWYQQTPGQGLQFLFEYFSETQRNKGNFPGRFSGRQFSNSRSEMNVSTLELGDSALYLCASSGGTGTTEAFFGQGTRLTVV.

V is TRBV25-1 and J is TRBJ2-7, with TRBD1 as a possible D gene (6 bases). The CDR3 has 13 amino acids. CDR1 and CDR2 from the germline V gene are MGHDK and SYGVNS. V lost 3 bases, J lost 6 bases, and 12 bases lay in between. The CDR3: CASSEGRGGEQYF. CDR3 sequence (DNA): TGTGCCAGCAGTGAGGGCCGAGGGGGCGAGCAGTACTTC.

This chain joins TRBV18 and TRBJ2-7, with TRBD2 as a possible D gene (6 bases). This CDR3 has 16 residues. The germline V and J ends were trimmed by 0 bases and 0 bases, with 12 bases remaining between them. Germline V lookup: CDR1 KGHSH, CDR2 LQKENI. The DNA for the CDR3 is TGTGCCAGCTCACCACCGTTCGGGGGAGGCTCCTACGAGCAGTACTTC. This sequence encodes CASSPPFGGGSYEQYF.

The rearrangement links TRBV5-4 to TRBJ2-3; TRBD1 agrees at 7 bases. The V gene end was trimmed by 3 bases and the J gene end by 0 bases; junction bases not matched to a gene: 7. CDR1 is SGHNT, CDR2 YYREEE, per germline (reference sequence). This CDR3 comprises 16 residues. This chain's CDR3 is CASSSRDSISTDTQYF. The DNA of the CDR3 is TGTGCCAGCAGCTCCCGGGACAGTATTAGCACAGATACGCAGTATTTT.